This entry features one T cell receptor beta chain sequence. This specimen belongs to a study of T cell changes during pregnancy in multiple sclerosis. The germline V gene encodes CDR1 SNHLY and CDR2 FYNNEI. This CDR3 comprises 14 residues. V dropped 10 bases and J dropped 1 base, with 14 bases sitting between them. Produced via immunoSEQ multiplex PCR; TCRdb's table is partial and in-frame only. The data show 60,000 to 75,000 clones, 90% to 95% seen once. The receptor was derived from a female donor in good health, enrolled as a control in a pregnancy study. The input for sequencing was peripheral blood, taken in the second trimester of pregnancy. V gene TRBV2 combines with J gene TRBJ1-5; D may be TRBD1 (5 bases). The CDR3 bases are TGTGCCACCGGCGGGGGAGCGAGCAATCAGCCCCAGCATTTT. It specifies CATGGGASNQPQHF.